The 18 T cell receptor beta chains reported below all come from one sample, sequenced in a study of blood T cell repertoires in COVID-19 (dated by TCRdb to 2020 to 2022). Receptors were amplified or captured by the immunoSEQ multiplex PCR assay. TCRdb stores this immuneACCESS table with in-frame sequences only. Part of the clones is absent; in the studies checked, under half of the shortfall reflects unresolved V genes, and no reason is known for the rest. In this sample the table shows 250,000 to 300,000 clones, 84% of which occur a single time. 4% to 4.5% of the sample goes to the ten largest clones. The sequencing sample was made of peripheral blood. The receptors were sampled from a man aged 55 to 70 with acute or convalescent COVID-19.

The chain is built from TRBV5-4 and TRBJ2-7; D ambiguous. The CDR3 length is 13 residues. V dropped 4 bases and J dropped 7 bases, with 15 bases sitting between them. The germline V gene has CDR1 SGHNT and CDR2 YYREEE (reference sequence). The CDR3 sequence is CASSTSTRVEQYF. In nucleotides, the CDR3 is TGTGCCAGCAGCACCTCGACCCGGGTGGAGCAGTACTTC.

Comments on this clone: A junction boundary mismatches the germline segment, possibly from a read error. This sequence joins TRBV6-5 and TRBJ1-1; possible D gene TRBD1, 5 bases. The CDR3 consists of 15 residues. Germline CDR1 reads MNHEY; CDR2 reads SVGAGI. CDR3 region: CASRYSSGGSTEAFF. The CDR3 DNA reads TGTGCCAGCAGATACTCTTCGGGGGGGAGCACTGAAGCTTTCTTT.

The gene calls are TRBV20-1 and TRBJ1-3; possible D gene TRBD1, 5 bases. The CDR3 has 14 amino acids. Germline CDR1 DFQATT, CDR2 SNEGSKA (reference sequence). Trimming shortened V by 3 bases and J by 9 bases, and 18 bases separated the two germline ends. The CDR3 nucleotides read TGCAGTGCTAGTCAGGGAGCCCAGGAGGGCACCATATATTTT. It translates to CSASQGAQEGTIYF.

The CDR3 DNA reads TGTGCCAGCAGCTTGGCCGGGAACTCGGCCCCAGATACGCAGTATTTT. This translates into CASSLAGNSAPDTQYF. The rearrangement links TRBV5-6 to TRBJ2-3, with D perhaps TRBD2 (5 bases). This CDR3 has 16 amino acids. Germline V CDR1 and CDR2: SGHDT, YYEEEE. V lost 0 bases to trimming and J lost 4 bases, with 15 bases between them.

The chain employs TRBV2 and TRBJ1-4; 8 bases align to TRBD1. Germline values: CDR1 SNHLY, CDR2 FYNNEI. V trimming: 6 bases; J trimming: 4 bases; junction bases outside the gene matches: 4. The CDR3 totals 14 residues. CDR3 in amino acids: CASRLDRVNEKLFF. The CDR3 DNA follows: TGTGCCAGCAGGTTGGACAGGGTTAATGAAAAACTGTTTTTT.

The V call is TRBV28, the J call TRBJ2-1; weak D call: TRBD2 (5 bases). Germline V gene sequence: CDR1 MDHEN, CDR2 SYDVKM. The CDR3 length is 13 residues. Trimming shortened V by 6 bases and J by 8 bases, and 14 bases separated the two germline ends. The CDR3 reads CASRGAERDEQFF. The DNA of the CDR3 is TGTGCCAGCAGGGGCGCGGAGAGGGATGAGCAGTTCTTC.

This sequence joins TRBV7-2 and TRBJ2-7, with TRBD1 matching over 8 bases. This CDR3 has 13 amino acids. The trim removed 1 base at V and 4 bases at J, leaving 0 bases unmatched. CDR1 is SGHTA, CDR2 FQGNSA, per germline. CDR3 amino acids: CASSLGTGYEQYF. In nucleotides, the CDR3 is TGTGCCAGCAGCTTAGGGACAGGGTACGAGCAGTACTTC.

This chain links TRBV28 with TRBJ2-2, with TRBD1 matching over 9 bases. The CDR3 length is 16 residues. Germline trimming cut 6 bases from V and 5 bases from J; bases unmatched to any gene: 10. The germline gives CDR1 MDHEN, CDR2 SYDVKM. The CDR3 nucleotides read TGTGCCAGCAGAGAGGGAGGGACAGGGAAAACCGGGGAGCTGTTTTTT. Translation gives CASREGGTGKTGELFF.

This clone was found once. The chain links TRBV18 to TRBJ2-7; D not resolved. Germline lookup yields CDR1 KGHSH and CDR2 LQKENI. The CDR3 runs to 12 residues. V dropped 5 bases and J dropped 6 bases, with 11 bases sitting between them. In DNA form, the CDR3 reads TGTGCCAGCTCAGGCTCCCTCTTCGAGCAGTACTTC. It is translated as CASSGSLFEQYF.

The rearrangement joins TRBV7-2 to TRBJ2-1, with 8 bases lining up with TRBD2. CDR1 SGHTA and CDR2 FQGNSA come from the germline V gene. The CDR3 consists of 15 residues. Trimming cost V 5 bases and J 11 bases; bases outside gene matches: 14. The CDR3 protein is CASSARGGTPSKQFF. CDR3 coding DNA: TGTGCCAGCAGCGCACGGGGGGGGACTCCTAGCAAGCAGTTCTTC.

The chain recombines TRBV28 with TRBJ1-2, with D possibly TRBD1 on 6 matching bases. The CDR3 covers 13 residues. Germline assignment: CDR1 MDHEN and CDR2 SYDVKM. The V end lost 6 bases, the J end lost 7 bases, and 15 bases lay between the germline ends. Written as DNA, the CDR3 is TGTGCCAGCAGGTGGGGGCCAGGGGTTGGCTACACCTTC. It specifies CASRWGPGVGYTF.

This clone showed up just once. The gene calls are TRBV5-4 and TRBJ1-1; 9 bases map to TRBD1. This CDR3 spans 14 amino acids. Looked up from germline, CDR1 is SGHNT and CDR2 is YYREEE (reference sequence). V trimming: 3 bases; J trimming: 4 bases; junction bases outside the gene matches: 4. CDR3 bases: TGTGCCAGCAGCTCACAGGGGGCGGGCACTGAAGCTTTCTTT. Translating it yields CASSSQGAGTEAFF.

The rearrangement links TRBV6-1 to TRBJ2-7; unclear D gene. With 3 bases removed from V and 4 bases from J, the gap between germline ends came to 16 bases. CDR1 MNHNS and CDR2 SASEGT come from the germline V gene. This CDR3 is built from 15 residues. The CDR3 loop is CASSDPGGVQYEQYF. The CDR3 bases are TGTGCCAGCAGTGACCCCGGCGGCGTCCAGTACGAGCAGTACTTC.

The CDR3 region is CASTRTGGNEQFF. The CDR3 nucleotides read TGTGCCAGCACCAGGACAGGGGGCAATGAGCAGTTCTTC. V gene TRBV6-5 combines with J gene TRBJ2-1; 10 bases are shared with TRBD1. J lost 6 bases, V lost 7 bases, and 3 bases had no gene match. Germline lookup yields CDR1 MNHEY and CDR2 SVGAGI. The CDR3 is made up of 13 amino acids.

The V and J genes are TRBV2 and TRBJ1-2, with 8 bases that match TRBD1. The CDR3 spans 15 residues. V lost 6 bases to trimming and J lost 5 bases; unmatched junction nucleotides: 11. Germline V lookup: CDR1 SNHLY, CDR2 FYNNEI. In DNA, the CDR3 is TGTGCCAGCAGGACGTCTACAGGGGGAGTTTATGGCTACACCTTC. Translation gives CASRTSTGGVYGYTF.

The chain joins TRBV4-2 to TRBJ2-7; 7 positions agree with TRBD1. From germline, CDR1 is LGHNA and CDR2 YNFKEQ. Trimming took 0 bases from V and 5 from J; bases not matched to a gene: 10. The CDR3 runs to 16 residues. The DNA for the CDR3 is TGTGCCAGCAGCCAAGATGGGTTTGGGACAGCAAACGAGCAGTACTTC. Amino acids: CASSQDGFGTANEQYF.

The chain is built from TRBV19 and TRBJ2-7; D ambiguous. The CDR3 spans 10 residues. V lost 6 bases and J 5 bases, leaving 5 bases between the germline ends. Germline V gives CDR1 LNHDA, CDR2 SQIVND (reference sequence). Written as DNA, the CDR3 is TGTGCCAGTAGGAGCGACGAGCAGTACTTC. It translates to CASRSDEQYF. Based on the CDR3 plus reference TRBV19 and TRBJ2-7, the full variable domain is DGGITQSPKYLFRKEGQNVTLSCEQNLNHDAMYWYRQDPGQGLRLIYYSQIVNDFQKGDIAEGYSVSREKKESFPLTVTSAQKNPTAFYLCASRSDEQYFGPGTRLTVT.

CDR3 DNA sequence: TGTGCCAGCAGCAAAGAGGGGGTAGTTCCCGCCGGGGAGCTGTTTTTT. Residues: CASSKEGVVPAGELFF. The chain combines TRBV21-1 with TRBJ2-2; the table's D call, TRBD1, has no DNA check behind it. TRBV21-1 is deemed a pseudogene. This CDR3 is 16 amino acids long.